The 8 T cell receptor beta chains in this list originate from one sample, sequenced in a study. TCRdb processed the 5' RACE reads anew with MiXCR; each CDR3 protein has one entry. The sample lists 45,000 to 60,000 distinct CDR3 sequences, around 24% occurring once. Sequencing used tumor-infiltrating naive CD4+ T cells sorted from the breast tumor. Subset defined: naive CD4+ T cells, CD4+CD45RA+CD25-. These receptors were collected from a female donor with breast cancer.

As concerns this clonotype: Germline and junction disagree at one end, which may indicate a read error. The chain has TRBV2 and TRBJ2-1; 8 nucleotides agree with TRBD1. Germline values: CDR1 SNHLY, CDR2 FYNNEI. This CDR3 comprises 14 residues. For the CDR3, the DNA is TGTTCCAGCAGCATTGGGACAGGTAACAATGAGCAGTTCTTC. Translated, it gives CSSSIGTGNNEQFF.

The sample holds a few counts of this clonotype. The V and J genes are TRBV29-1 and TRBJ1-1; perhaps TRBD1 as D (5 bases). From germline, CDR1 is SQVTM and CDR2 ANQGSEA. This CDR3 spans 13 amino acids. V gave up 2 bases and J gave up 5 bases, with 12 bases separating them. Here the CDR3 reads CSVELWGRTEAFF. DNA for the CDR3: TGCAGCGTTGAATTATGGGGGAGGACTGAAGCTTTCTTT. Complete variable domain (other parts from reference TRBV29-1 and TRBJ1-1): SAVISQKPSRDICQRGTSLTIQCQVDSQVTMMFWYRQQPGQSLTLIATANQGSEATYESGFVIDKFPISRPNLTFSTLTVSNMSPEDSSIYLCSVELWGRTEAFFGQGTRLTVV.

This chain uses TRBV7-9 with TRBJ2-1; 8 bases match TRBD2. The J segment lost 3 bases and the V segment lost 5 bases, leaving 6 bases of the junction unmatched. Looked up from germline, CDR1 is SEHNR and CDR2 is FQNEAQ (reference sequence). The CDR3 extends over 15 amino acids. The CDR3 region has the DNA TGTGCCAGCAGCGAAACTAGCGGCTACTACAATGAGCAGTTCTTC. Translated, it gives CASSETSGYYNEQFF.

This clonotype was found a few times. The chain combines TRBV6-2 or TRBV6-3 with TRBJ2-5; 7 nucleotides line up with TRBD1. This CDR3 region has 12 residues. Germline-derived CDR1 and CDR2 are MNHEY and SVGEGT. The V segment lost 11 bases and the J segment 5 bases; nucleotides outside the gene matches: 8. The DNA of the CDR3 is TGTGCCTCAGGGGGAGACGGTGAGACCCAGTACTTC. This codes for CASGGDGETQYF.

This clonotype was seen a handful of times. This chain uses TRBV12-3 or TRBV12-4 with TRBJ1-1; D is uncertain. There are 11 residues in the CDR3. Trimming took off 5 bases at V and 7 bases at J, with 8 bases between the two ends. CDR3 residues: CASSRAFEAFF. The DNA for the CDR3 is TGTGCCAGCAGTCGGGCCTTTGAAGCTTTCTTT.

J is TRBJ2-3 and V is TRBV10-3; D is unclear. CDR3 length equals 11 residues. V was clipped by 2 bases and J by 5 bases, with 2 bases between them. Germline lookup yields CDR1 ENHRY and CDR2 SYGVKD. DNA for the CDR3: TGTGCCATCAGTGAGGTAGATACGCAGTATTTT. This gives the protein CAISEVDTQYF.

This clonotype has more than one count but fewer than ten. The V and J genes are TRBV4-3 and TRBJ2-1; 11 positions agree with TRBD2. The CDR3 covers 15 residues. J was trimmed by 6 bases and V by 3 bases; bases with no gene match: 4. The germline V gene encodes CDR1 LGHNA and CDR2 YSLEER. In DNA, the CDR3 is TGCGCCAGCAGCCAGCTAGCGGGAGGTTTCAATGAGCAGTTCTTC. Translated: CASSQLAGGFNEQFF.

This clonotype was detected only a few times. An end of the junction differs from the germline gene, which may be a read error. The chain joins TRBV24-1 to TRBJ1-6; D uncertain. The CDR3 spans 15 residues. Germline CDR1 is KGHDR and CDR2 is SFDVKD. Here the CDR3 reads CATSGYSSNNSPLHF. CDR3 in DNA: TGTGCCACCAGTGGGTACAGCTCCAATAATTCACCCCTCCACTTT.